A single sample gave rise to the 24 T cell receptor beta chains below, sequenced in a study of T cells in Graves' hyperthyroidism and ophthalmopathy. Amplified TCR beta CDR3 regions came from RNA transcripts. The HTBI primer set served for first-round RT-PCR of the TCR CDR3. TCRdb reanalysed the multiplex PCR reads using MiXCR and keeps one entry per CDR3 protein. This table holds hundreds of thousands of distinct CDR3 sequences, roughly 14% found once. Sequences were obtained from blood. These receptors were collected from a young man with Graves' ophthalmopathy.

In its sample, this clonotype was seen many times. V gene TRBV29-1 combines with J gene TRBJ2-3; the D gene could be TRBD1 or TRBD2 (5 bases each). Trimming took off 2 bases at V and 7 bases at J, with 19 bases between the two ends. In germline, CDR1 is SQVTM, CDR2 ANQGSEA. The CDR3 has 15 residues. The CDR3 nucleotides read TGCAGCGTTGAACCGGGACGGGATTTGGAAAATACGCAGTATTTT. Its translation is CSVEPGRDLENTQYF.

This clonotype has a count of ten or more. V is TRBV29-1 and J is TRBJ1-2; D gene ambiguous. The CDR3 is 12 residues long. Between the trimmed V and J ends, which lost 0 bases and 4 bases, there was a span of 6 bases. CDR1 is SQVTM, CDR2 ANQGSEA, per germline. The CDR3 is CSVEDRLYGYTF. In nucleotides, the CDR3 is TGCAGCGTTGAAGACAGACTCTATGGCTACACCTTC.

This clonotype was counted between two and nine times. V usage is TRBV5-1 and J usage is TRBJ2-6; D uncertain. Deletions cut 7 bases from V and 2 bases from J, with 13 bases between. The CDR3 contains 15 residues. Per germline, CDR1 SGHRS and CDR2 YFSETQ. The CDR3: CASRSQSPGANVLTF. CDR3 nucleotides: TGCGCCAGCCGAAGCCAATCACCTGGGGCCAACGTCCTGACTTTC. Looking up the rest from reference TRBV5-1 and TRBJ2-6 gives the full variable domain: KAGVTQTPRYLIKTRGQQVTLSCSPISGHRSVSWYQQTPGQGLQFLFEYFSETQRNKGNFPGRFSGRQFSNSRSEMNVSTLELGDSALYLCASRSQSPGANVLTFGAGSRLTVL.

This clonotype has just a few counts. For the CDR3, the DNA is TGCGCCAGCAGCCAAGGGTCGCAACTAGCGGGAGGGCCTTACGGCGAGCAGTACTTC. Encoded protein: CASSQGSQLAGGPYGEQYF. This rearrangement joins TRBV4-1 to TRBJ2-7; 13 bases fit TRBD2. The CDR3 is 19 residues long. Germline CDR1 is MGHRA and CDR2 is YSYEKL. V was clipped by 1 base and J by 6 bases; unmatched bases: 15.

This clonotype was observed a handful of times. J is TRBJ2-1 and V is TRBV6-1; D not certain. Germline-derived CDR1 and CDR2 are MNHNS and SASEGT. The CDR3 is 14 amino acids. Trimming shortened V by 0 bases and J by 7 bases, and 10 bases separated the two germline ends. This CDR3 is CASSEAQSRNEQFF. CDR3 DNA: TGTGCCAGCAGTGAAGCCCAGTCGAGGAATGAGCAGTTCTTC.

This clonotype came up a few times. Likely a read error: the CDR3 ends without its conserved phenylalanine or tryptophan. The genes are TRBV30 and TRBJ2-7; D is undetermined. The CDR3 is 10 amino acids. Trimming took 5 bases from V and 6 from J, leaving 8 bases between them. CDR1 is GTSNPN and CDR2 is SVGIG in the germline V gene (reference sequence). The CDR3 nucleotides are TGTGCCTGGGGTAGAAGCGAGCAGTACCTC. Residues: CAWGRSEQYL.

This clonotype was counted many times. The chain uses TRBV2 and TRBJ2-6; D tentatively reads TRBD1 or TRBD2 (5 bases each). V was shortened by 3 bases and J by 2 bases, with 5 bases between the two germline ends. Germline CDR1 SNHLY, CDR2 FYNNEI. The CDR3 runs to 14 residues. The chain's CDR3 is CASSEGPGANVLTF. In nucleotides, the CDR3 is TGTGCCAGCAGTGAGGGACCTGGGGCCAACGTCCTGACTTTC. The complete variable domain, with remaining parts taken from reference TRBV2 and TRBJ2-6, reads EPEVTQTPSHQVTQMGQEVILRCVPISNHLYFYWYRQILGQKVEFLVSFYNNEISEKSEIFDDQFSVERPDGSNFTLKIRSTKLEDSAMYFCASSEGPGANVLTFGAGSRLTVL.

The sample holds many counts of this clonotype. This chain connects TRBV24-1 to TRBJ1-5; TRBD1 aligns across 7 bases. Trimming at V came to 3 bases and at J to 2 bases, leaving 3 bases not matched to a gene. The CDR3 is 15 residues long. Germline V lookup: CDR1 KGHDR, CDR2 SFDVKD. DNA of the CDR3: TGTGCCACCAGTGATGCAGGGGGTGGCAATCAGCCCCAGCATTTT. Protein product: CATSDAGGGNQPQHF.

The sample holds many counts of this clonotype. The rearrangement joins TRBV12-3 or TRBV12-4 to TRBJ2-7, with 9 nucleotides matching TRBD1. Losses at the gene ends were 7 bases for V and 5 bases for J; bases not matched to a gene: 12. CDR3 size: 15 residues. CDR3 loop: CASTMAGQGRHEQYF. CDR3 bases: TGTGCCAGCACCATGGCGGGACAGGGTAGACACGAGCAGTACTTC.

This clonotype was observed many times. CDR3 amino acids: CASSKIQGATLAVSYEQYF. The CDR3, as DNA: TGTGCCAGCAGTAAAATACAGGGGGCTACCTTAGCGGTCTCCTACGAGCAGTACTTC. The chain joins TRBV6-2 or TRBV6-3 to TRBJ2-7; TRBD1 matches 9 bases. Germline CDR1 and CDR2: MNHEY and SVGEGT. The V segment lost 5 bases and the J segment 0 bases; nucleotides outside the gene matches: 17. The CDR3 is made up of 19 amino acids.

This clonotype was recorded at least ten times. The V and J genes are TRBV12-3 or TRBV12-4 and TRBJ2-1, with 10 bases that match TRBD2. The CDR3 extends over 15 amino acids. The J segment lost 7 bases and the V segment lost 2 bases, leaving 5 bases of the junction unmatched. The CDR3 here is CASSLWGTSENEQFF. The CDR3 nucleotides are TGTGCCAGCAGTTTATGGGGGACTAGCGAAAATGAGCAGTTCTTC.

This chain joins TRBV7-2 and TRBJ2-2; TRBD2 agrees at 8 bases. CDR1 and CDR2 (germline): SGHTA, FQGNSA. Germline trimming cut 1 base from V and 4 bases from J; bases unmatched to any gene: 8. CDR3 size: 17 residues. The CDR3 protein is CASSLVLGLGGTGELFF. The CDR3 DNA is TGTGCCAGCAGCTTAGTATTGGGACTAGGGGGCACCGGGGAGCTGTTTTTT.

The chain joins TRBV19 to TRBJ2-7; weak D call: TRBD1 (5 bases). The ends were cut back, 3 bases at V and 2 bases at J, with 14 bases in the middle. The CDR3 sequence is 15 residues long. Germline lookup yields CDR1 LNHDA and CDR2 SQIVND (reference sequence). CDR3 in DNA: TGTGCCAGTAGTATCAGGGCTATGGACCCCTACGAGCAGTACTTC. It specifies CASSIRAMDPYEQYF.

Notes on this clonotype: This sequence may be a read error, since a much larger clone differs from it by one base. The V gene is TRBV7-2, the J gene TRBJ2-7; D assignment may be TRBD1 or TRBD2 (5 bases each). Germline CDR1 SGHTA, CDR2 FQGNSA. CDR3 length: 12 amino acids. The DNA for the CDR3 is TGTGCCAGCAGCCAAGATTGGGACGAGCAGTGCTTC. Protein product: CASSQDWDEQCF. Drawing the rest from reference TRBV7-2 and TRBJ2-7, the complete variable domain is GAGVSQSPSNKVTEKGKDVELRCDPISGHTALYWYRQSLGQGLEFLIYFQGNSAPDKSGLPSDRFSAERTGGSVSTLTIQRTQQEDSAVYLCASSQDWDEQCFGPGTRLTVT.

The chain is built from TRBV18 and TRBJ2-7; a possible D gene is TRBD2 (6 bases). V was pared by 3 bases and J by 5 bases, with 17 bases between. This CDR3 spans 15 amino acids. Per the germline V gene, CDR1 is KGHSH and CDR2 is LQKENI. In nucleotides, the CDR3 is TGTGCCAGCTCACCCCAACCCCCGGGGAGGAACGAGCAGTACTTC. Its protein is CASSPQPPGRNEQYF.

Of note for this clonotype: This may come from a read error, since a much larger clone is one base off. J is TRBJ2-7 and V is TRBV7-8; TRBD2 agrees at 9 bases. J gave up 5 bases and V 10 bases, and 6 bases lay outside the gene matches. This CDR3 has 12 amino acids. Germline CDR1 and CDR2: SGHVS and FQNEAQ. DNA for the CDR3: TGTGCCACCCCTAGCGGGATTCACGAGCAGTACTTC. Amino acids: CATPSGIHEQYF. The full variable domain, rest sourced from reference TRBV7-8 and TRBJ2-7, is GAGVSQSPRYKVAKRGQDVALRCDPISGHVSLFWYQQALGQGPEFLTYFQNEAQLDKSGLPSDRFFAERPEGSVSTLKIQRTQQEDSAVYLCATPSGIHEQYFGPGTRLTVT.

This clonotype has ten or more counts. The CDR3, as DNA: TGTGCCACCAGCAGAGTTACGGGCTTTAGCGGGATGGGAACCTTCAATGAGCAGTTCTTC. This translates into CATSRVTGFSGMGTFNEQFF. The chain links TRBV15 to TRBJ2-1, with 8 positions matching TRBD2. Germline V gene data show CDR1 as LNHNV and CDR2 as YYDKDF (reference sequence). The CDR3 length is 20 residues. J lost 6 bases, V lost 1 base, and 20 bases had no gene match. Based on the CDR3 plus reference TRBV15 and TRBJ2-1, the full variable domain is DAMVIQNPRYQVTQFGKPVTLSCSQTLNHNVMYWYQQKSSQAPKLLFHYYDKDFNNEADTPDNFQSRRPNTSFCFLDIRSPGLGDTAMYLCATSRVTGFSGMGTFNEQFFGPGTRLTVL.

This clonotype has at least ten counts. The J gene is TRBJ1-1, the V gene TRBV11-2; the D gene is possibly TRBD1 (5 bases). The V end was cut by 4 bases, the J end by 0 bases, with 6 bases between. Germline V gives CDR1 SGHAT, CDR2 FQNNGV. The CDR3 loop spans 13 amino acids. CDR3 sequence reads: CASSSGVNTEAFF. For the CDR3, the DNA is TGTGCCAGCAGCTCGGGGGTGAACACTGAAGCTTTCTTT.

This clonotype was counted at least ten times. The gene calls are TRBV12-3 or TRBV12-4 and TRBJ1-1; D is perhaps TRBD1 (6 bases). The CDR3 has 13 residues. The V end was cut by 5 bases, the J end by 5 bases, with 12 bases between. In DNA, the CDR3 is TGTGCCAGCAGTAACAGGGAATGGACTGAAGCTTTCTTT. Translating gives CASSNREWTEAFF.

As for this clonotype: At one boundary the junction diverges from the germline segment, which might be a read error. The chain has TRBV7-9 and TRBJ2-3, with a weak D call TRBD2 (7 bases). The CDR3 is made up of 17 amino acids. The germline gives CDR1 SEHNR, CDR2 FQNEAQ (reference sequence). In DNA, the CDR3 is TGTACCAGCAGAGTAAAAGCCGGGGGGCGGGGAGCAGATACGCAGTATTTT. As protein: CTSRVKAGGRGADTQYF.

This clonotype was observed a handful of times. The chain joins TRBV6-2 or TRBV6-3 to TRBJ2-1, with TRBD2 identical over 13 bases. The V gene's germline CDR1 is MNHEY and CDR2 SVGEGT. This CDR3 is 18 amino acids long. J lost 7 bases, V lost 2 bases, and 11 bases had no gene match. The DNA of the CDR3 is TGTGCCAGCAGTTACACTAGCGGGAGGGCCGGAGATGGGAATGAGCAGTTCTTC. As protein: CASSYTSGRAGDGNEQFF.

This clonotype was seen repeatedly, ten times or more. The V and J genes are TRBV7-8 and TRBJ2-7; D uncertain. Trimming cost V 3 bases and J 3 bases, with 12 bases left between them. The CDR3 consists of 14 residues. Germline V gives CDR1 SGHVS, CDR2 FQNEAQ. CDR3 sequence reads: CASSFVQADYEQYF. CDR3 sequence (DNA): TGTGCCAGCAGCTTCGTGCAAGCCGACTACGAGCAGTACTTC.

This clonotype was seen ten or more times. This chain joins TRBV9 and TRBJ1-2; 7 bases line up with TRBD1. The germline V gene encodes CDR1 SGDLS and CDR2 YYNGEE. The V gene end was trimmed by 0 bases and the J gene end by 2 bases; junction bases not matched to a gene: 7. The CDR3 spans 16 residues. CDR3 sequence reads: CASSVARGTENYGYTF. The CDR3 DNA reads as TGTGCCAGCAGCGTAGCGCGAGGGACAGAAAACTATGGCTACACCTTC.

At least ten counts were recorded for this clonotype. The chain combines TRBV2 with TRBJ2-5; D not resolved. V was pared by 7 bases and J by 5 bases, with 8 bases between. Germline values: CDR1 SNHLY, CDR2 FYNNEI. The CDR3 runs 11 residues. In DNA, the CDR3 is TGTGCCAGCAAGCCTAGGGAGACCCAGTACTTC. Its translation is CASKPRETQYF.